The 11 T cell receptor beta chains below all came from one sample that was sequenced in a study of blood T cells in healthy people across ages. Alongside a J-beta primer mix, a sample-barcoded 5' primer served in a second PCR lasting roughly 7 to 12 cycles. TCRdb reprocessed the 5' RACE reads with MiXCR, giving one entry per CDR3 protein. There are some 1.6 million distinct CDR3 sequences in the sample; about 35% occur only once, and around 10% lies in the top ten. Sample: blood. The receptor source for this set is a woman aged 25 to 39 in good health.

There are many counts of this clonotype. V usage is TRBV29-1 and J usage is TRBJ2-1; 8 positions match TRBD2. Losses at the gene ends were 3 bases for V and 8 bases for J; bases not matched to a gene: 12. Germline V gene data show CDR1 as SQVTM and CDR2 as ANQGSEA. The CDR3 contains 15 residues. As DNA, the CDR3 is TGCAGCGTTGATTTTGGGACTAGATTCGTCGATGAGCAGTTCTTC. Translated: CSVDFGTRFVDEQFF.

The chain combines TRBV7-9 with TRBJ2-6, with no clear D. V dropped 4 bases and J dropped 0 bases, with 10 bases sitting between them. This CDR3 contains 16 residues. The V gene's germline CDR1 is SEHNR and CDR2 FQNEAQ (reference sequence). The CDR3 nucleotides read TGTGCCAGCAGCTCGTTATTGGGCTCTGGGGCCAACGTCCTGACTTTC. This translates into CASSSLLGSGANVLTF.

CDR3: CASRRQGTSYEQYF. The CDR3 coding sequence is TGTGCCAGCAGAAGACAGGGGACCTCCTACGAGCAGTACTTC. The chain employs TRBV6-5 and TRBJ2-7; the match to TRBD1 covers 8 bases. Germline loops: CDR1 MNHEY, CDR2 SVGAGI. CDR3 length: 14 residues. V was pared by 6 bases and J by 0 bases, with 4 bases of the junction left unmatched.

About this clonotype itself: A much more abundant neighbour one base away suggests this may be a read error. J is TRBJ2-3 and V is TRBV20-1; no reliable D call. Germline-derived CDR1 and CDR2 are DFQATT and SNEGSKA (reference sequence). The CDR3 extends over 12 amino acids. Trimming removed 3 bases from V and 2 bases from J, with 6 bases in between. The chain's CDR3 is CSASDNTDTQYF. For the CDR3, the DNA is TGCAGTGCTAGTGACAACACAGATACGCAGTATTTT.

The chain combines TRBV10-3 with TRBJ1-2, with TRBD1 as a possible D gene (5 bases). The germline gives CDR1 ENHRY, CDR2 SYGVKD. V lost 1 base and J lost 6, with 9 bases in between. This CDR3 region has 13 residues. For the CDR3, the DNA is TGTGCCATCAGTGAGTGGCAGGGAAATGGCTACACCTTC. The encoded protein is CAISEWQGNGYTF.

The rearrangement links TRBV11-3 to TRBJ2-1; 9 nucleotides line up with TRBD2. The CDR3 is 17 residues long. Looked up from germline, CDR1 is SGHNT and CDR2 is YENEEA. Trimming removed 4 bases from V and 3 bases from J; junction bases left unmatched: 10. CDR3: CASSSTTSGPYYNEQFF. The CDR3 nucleotides read TGTGCCAGCAGCTCGACGACTAGCGGCCCTTACTACAATGAGCAGTTCTTC.

This clonotype was counted between two and nine times. The V and J genes are TRBV3-1 and TRBJ2-2; TRBD2 aligns across 11 bases. Trimming took 4 bases from V and 7 from J; bases not matched to a gene: 5. Germline lookup yields CDR1 LGHDT and CDR2 YNNKEL (reference sequence). The CDR3 totals 15 residues. DNA for the CDR3: TGTGCCAGCAGCCGGACTAGCGGGTTGTACGGGGAGCTGTTTTTT. Amino acid sequence: CASSRTSGLYGELFF.

V gene TRBV2 combines with J gene TRBJ2-4, with 7 bases lining up with TRBD2. This CDR3 is built from 13 residues. CDR1 and CDR2 from the germline V gene are SNHLY and FYNNEI. With V trimmed by 4 bases and J by 13 bases, 10 bases remained unmatched. CDR3 residues: CASSVGRDYGQYF. As DNA, the CDR3 is TGTGCCAGCAGTGTCGGCAGGGACTACGGGCAGTACTTC.

This clonotype was seen only a few times. The chain carries TRBV5-1 and TRBJ2-6, with TRBD1 identical over 12 bases. This CDR3 is 20 amino acids long. With 2 bases clipped from V and 2 bases from J, the junction kept 11 bases outside the gene matches. CDR1 is SGHRS and CDR2 is YFSETQ in the germline V gene. CDR3 coding DNA: TGCGCCAGCAGCTTATTCCCGGGACAGGGGGCGCTAGCTGGGGCCAACGTCCTGACTTTC. Translating gives CASSLFPGQGALAGANVLTF.

This clonotype was seen only a few times. The V gene is TRBV14, the J gene TRBJ1-1; D call uncertain. CDR3 length: 14 amino acids. In germline, CDR1 is SGHDN, CDR2 FVKESK. V gave up 8 bases and J gave up 1 base, with 14 bases separating them. DNA of the CDR3: TGTGCCAGCTCCTCGTTTGTGACGAACACTGAAGCTTTCTTT. It translates to CASSSFVTNTEAFF.

The chain employs TRBV20-1 and TRBJ2-6, with D hard to call. Between the trimmed V and J ends, which lost 6 bases and 4 bases, there was a span of 13 bases. CDR1 is DFQATT, CDR2 SNEGSKA, per germline (reference sequence). This CDR3 has 14 residues. CDR3 loop: CSAWASSGANVLTF. The CDR3 DNA reads TGCAGTGCGTGGGCCTCGTCAGGGGCCAACGTCCTGACTTTC.